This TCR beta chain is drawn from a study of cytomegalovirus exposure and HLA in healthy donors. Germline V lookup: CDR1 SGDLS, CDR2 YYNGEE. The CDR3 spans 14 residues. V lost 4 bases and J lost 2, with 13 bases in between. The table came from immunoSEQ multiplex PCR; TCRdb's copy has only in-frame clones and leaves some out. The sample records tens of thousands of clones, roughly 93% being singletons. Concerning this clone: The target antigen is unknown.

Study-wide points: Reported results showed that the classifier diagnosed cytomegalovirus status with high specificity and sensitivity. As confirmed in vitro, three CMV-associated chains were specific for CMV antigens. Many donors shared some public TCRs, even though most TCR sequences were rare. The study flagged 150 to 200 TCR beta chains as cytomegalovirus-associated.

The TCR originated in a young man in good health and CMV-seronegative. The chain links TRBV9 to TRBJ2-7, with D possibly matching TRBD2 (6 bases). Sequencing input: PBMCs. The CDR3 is CASSITSRPYEQYF. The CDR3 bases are TGTGCCAGCAGCATTACTAGCAGACCCTACGAGCAGTACTTC.